This T cell receptor (beta chain) came from a study of blood T cell repertoires in COVID-19. Turning to the study itself: The origin of the acute and convalescent COVID-19 samples was the United States, Italy and Spain. PBMCs, B-cell-depleted T cells, or T cells provided the cDNA or gDNA that made up the material.

Trimming took off 5 bases at V and 5 bases at J, with 13 bases between the two ends. Germline values: CDR1 LNHDA, CDR2 SQIVND (reference sequence). The CDR3 extends over 13 amino acids. Authors' analysis steps: Amplified reference gene primers provided the basis for estimating nucleated cell counts. Using immunoSEQ multiplex PCR, the repertoire was profiled, and TCRdb retains in-frame clones only, with some absent. V and J calls and clone size come straight from that table; D and trimming were deduced from the DNA. The sample shows approximately 120,000 clones, about 78% of them seen only once. The sample comprised peripheral blood. J is TRBJ2-7 and V is TRBV19, with D possibly TRBD2 on 5 matching bases. The sequence came from a human donor in a cohort sampled during active or convalescent COVID-19. In nucleotides, the CDR3 is TGTGCCAGTAGTGGTGCGAGGGCCGACGAGCAGTACTTC. The encoded protein is CASSGARADEQYF.